This T cell receptor (beta chain) is drawn from a study of blood T cells in healthy people across ages. Study overall: Capturing about one barcoded beta molecule per two T cells was achieved by template switching. Study-wide points: Naive CD4+ cell counts and diversity both ran higher in long-lived than in aged donors. Per million T cells, TCR beta diversity dropped about linearly as age rose.

A sample-barcoded 5' primer and a J-beta primer mix were used in a second PCR of roughly 6 to 11 cycles. MiXCR was run by TCRdb on the 5' RACE reads, yielding one entry per CDR3 protein. The sample consists of around 870,000 distinct CDR3 sequences, 29% of them appearing once. Per sample, at least 6 micrograms of total RNA were extracted. Concerning this clonotype: Antigen specificity is unknown.

The CDR3 contains 13 residues. Germline CDR1 is MDHEN and CDR2 is SYDVKM. With 5 bases removed from V and 8 bases from J, the gap between germline ends came to 15 bases. Sequencing input: blood. This receptor was identified in a woman of 80 years or more in good health. V usage is TRBV28 and J usage is TRBJ1-2, with D maybe TRBD1 (5 bases). The DNA for the CDR3 is TGTGCCAGCAGTATGGGAGGGGAACAGGGCTACACCTTC. Amino acids: CASSMGGEQGYTF.